These T cell receptor beta chains were read from a single sample in a study of T cell responses to AZD1222 COVID-19 vaccine. The method was immunoSEQ multiplex PCR; TCRdb's version includes in-frame clones alone and lacks a portion of them. The sample contains tens of thousands of clones, approximately 89% of which appear only once. The sequencing used peripheral blood, collected 28 days after the second AZD1222 dose. The receptors derive from an adult who received the AZD1222 COVID-19 vaccine. The CDR3 runs from the conserved cysteine through the conserved F or W. Each record gives: D gene, J gene, V gene, clone size, CDR3 DNA, CDR3 protein. The D gene is left open where the match is weak. Some rows have no size entry. The others give once, few or many, or a class for an expanded clone.

-	TRBJ1-3	TRBV29-1	few	TGCAGCGTTGAAGGGGACAACTCTGGAAACACCATATATTTT	CSVEGDNSGNTIYF
-	TRBJ1-2	TRBV4-1	once	TGCGCCAGCAGCCCGGAGGAAGCTAACTATGGCTACACCTTC	CASSPEEANYGYTF
TRBD1	TRBJ2-6	TRBV27	-	TGTGCCAGCAGTTTATACAAAACCGGGACAGGGGGCGGGTCTGGGGCCAACGTCCTGACTTTC	CASSLYKTGTGGGSGANVLTF
-	TRBJ1-2	TRBV2	-	TGTGCCAGCAGTGAAGCGTATAGGGACTATGGCTACACCTTC	CASSEAYRDYGYTF
-	TRBJ1-2	TRBV10-3	-	TGTGCCATCAGTGAGTCGGGGCAGGCCTACACCTTC	CAISESGQAYTF
TRBD1	TRBJ2-5	TRBV6-5	-	TGTGCCAGCAGCCAGACAGGGGGTGTGGAGACCCAGTACTTC	CASSQTGGVETQYF
-	TRBJ2-2	TRBV6-4	-	TGTGCCAGCAGAGCACTAGCATCCGGGGAGCTGTTTTTT	CASRALASGELFF
TRBD1	TRBJ2-2	TRBV6-5	-	TGTGCCAGCGAAGGGACAGCAGAAACCGGGGAGCTGTTTTTT	CASEGTAETGELFF
TRBD1	TRBJ2-5	TRBV19	-	TGTGCCAGTAGTAGGGGACAGGGGATTAACCAAGAGACCCAGTACTTC	CASSRGQGINQETQYF
-	TRBJ2-1	TRBV19	-	TGTGCCAGTAGTATAGGGACGCATACGAGCTCCTACAATGAGCAGTTCTTC	CASSIGTHTSSYNEQFF
TRBD2	TRBJ2-2	TRBV24-1	-	TGTGCCACCAGTGCCAGCGGGGGGATCGGGGAGCTGTTTTTT	CATSASGGIGELFF
-	TRBJ1-5	TRBV3-1/TRBV3-2	-	TGTGCCAGCAGCCAAACGGGAGTGGATCAGCCCCAGCATTTT	CASSQTGVDQPQHF
-	TRBJ1-4	TRBV5-6	few	TGTGCCAGCAGCTTTTCAGGGACTGAAAAACTGTTTTTT	CASSFSGTEKLFF
TRBD1	TRBJ1-1	TRBV5-1	-	TGCGCCAGCGGGGACAGGCAGAACACTGAAGCTTTCTTT	CASGDRQNTEAFF
-	TRBJ2-3	TRBV29-1	-	TGCAGCGTTCAGTCCCGAGATACGCAGTATTTT	CSVQSRDTQYF
-	TRBJ2-7	TRBV11-2	-	TGTGCCAGCAGCGTCGGGGGCTGGACGTCCTACGAGCAGTACTTC	CASSVGGWTSYEQYF
TRBD2	TRBJ2-2	TRBV11-3	-	TGTGCCAGCAGCCCTAGCGGGGGGACACAGTCCGGGGAGCTGTTTTTT	CASSPSGGTQSGELFF
-	TRBJ2-1	TRBV4-1	-	TGCGCCAGCAGCCAAGATTTAATGGTAGGGGCTGAGCAGTTCTTC	CASSQDLMVGAEQFF